This entry concerns a single TCR beta chain. Sequencing was performed with immunoSEQ multiplex PCR; in TCRdb, only in-frame clones are kept and a portion is missing. The sample lists approximately 120,000 clones; more than 80% were seen once. This sample is part of a study of blood T cell repertoires in COVID-19. Trimming pared 9 bases from V and 1 base from J, leaving 12 bases between. In germline, CDR1 is MNHNY, CDR2 SVGAGI (reference sequence). The CDR3 covers 13 residues. The clonotype originates from a human donor in a cohort sampled during active COVID-19. The J gene is TRBJ1-1, the V gene TRBV6-6; no firm D call. The sequencing sample was made of peripheral blood. In DNA, the CDR3 is TGTGCCAGTGCCGGCGGGGAGAACACTGAAGCTTTCTTT. This gives the protein CASAGGENTEAFF.